The source of this TCR beta chain is a study of T cells after yellow fever vaccination. Between the trimmed V and J ends, which lost 6 bases and 0 bases, there was a span of 6 bases. The CDR3 has 13 amino acids. Germline V gene sequence: CDR1 MDHEN, CDR2 SYDVKM. Broader study findings: Most clones from primary vaccination resurfaced after the booster (nearly 97% CD4, around 89% CD8). The CD4 and CD8 compartments had a small share of their clonotypes in common. Faster peaking, at day 5 versus 15, marked a secondary response that was weaker.

About this clonotype: Its matching antigen is unknown.

TCRdb reprocessed the 5' RACE reads via MiXCR and lists one record per CDR3 protein. The repertoire includes about 340,000 distinct CDR3 sequences, around 12% of them detected once, and 2.5% to 3.5% sits in the top ten. The sample consisted of CD4+ T cells sorted from PBMCs, taken 15 days after the yellow fever booster vaccination. The chain links TRBV28 to TRBJ1-5, with D perhaps TRBD1 (5 bases). The sequence came from a man aged 18 to 30 who received the YFV17D yellow fever vaccine. The chain's CDR3 is CASRDSSNQPQHF. DNA for the CDR3: TGTGCCAGCAGAGACAGTAGCAATCAGCCCCAGCATTTT.